Listed here are 8 T cell receptor beta chains from one sample, sequenced in a study of cytomegalovirus exposure and HLA in healthy donors. The PCR was carried out with 60 Vbeta primers and 13 Jbeta primers. TCRdb's copy holds only in-frame clones and misses some; the assay was immunoSEQ multiplex PCR. The sample holds some 120,000 clones, approximately 69% seen once. Source material: PBMCs. These receptors were obtained from a man aged 35 to 55 in good health and CMV-seropositive.

This chain uses TRBV11-2 with TRBJ2-5; D remains ambiguous. Germline-derived CDR1 and CDR2 are SGHAT and FQNNGV. The length of the CDR3 is 15 residues. Trimming pared 3 bases from V and 0 bases from J, leaving 11 bases between. The CDR3 region is CASSFSTIHQETQYF. The CDR3 region has the DNA TGTGCCAGCAGCTTCTCGACAATCCACCAAGAGACCCAGTACTTC. Using reference TRBV11-2 and TRBJ2-5 for the parts outside the CDR3, the full variable domain is EAGVAQSPRYKIIEKRQSVAFWCNPISGHATLYWYQQILGQGPKLLIQFQNNGVVDDSQLPKDRFSAERLKGVDSTLKIQPAKLEDSAVYLCASSFSTIHQETQYFGPGTRLLVL.

The rearrangement uses TRBV6-1 and TRBJ1-1; D not certain. This CDR3 comprises 14 residues. Trimming shortened V by 3 bases and J by 4 bases, and 12 bases separated the two germline ends. Per the germline V gene, CDR1 is MNHNS and CDR2 is SASEGT. In nucleotides, the CDR3 is TGTGCCAGCAGTGATAGGCCCGGCGGCACTGAAGCTTTCTTT. Protein product: CASSDRPGGTEAFF.

This chain uses TRBV27 with TRBJ1-6; perhaps TRBD1 as D (6 bases). The germline V gene has CDR1 MNHEY and CDR2 SMNVEV (reference sequence). Between the trimmed V and J ends, which lost 2 bases and 7 bases, there was a span of 9 bases. The CDR3 loop spans 14 amino acids. CDR3 in DNA: TGTGCCAGCAGTTTAGGGGGCAGAAATTCACCCCTCCACTTT. Translation: CASSLGGRNSPLHF.

J is TRBJ2-1 and V is TRBV6-6, with D perhaps matching TRBD2 (7 bases). CDR1 is MNHNY and CDR2 is SVGAGI in the germline V gene (reference sequence). This CDR3 has 15 residues. The V end was cut by 0 bases, the J end by 6 bases, with 12 bases between. Here the CDR3 reads CASSYSGGAGNEQFF. DNA of the CDR3: TGTGCCAGCAGTTACTCGGGGGGGGCGGGCAATGAGCAGTTCTTC.

The CDR3 DNA reads TGCGCCAGCAGCGAAGTAACTAGCGCATCCTACGAGCAGTACTTC. Its translation: CASSEVTSASYEQYF. The chain joins TRBV4-3 to TRBJ2-7; 7 bases align to TRBD2. Germline V gives CDR1 LGHNA, CDR2 YSLEER. This CDR3 spans 15 amino acids. With V trimmed by 5 bases and J by 1 base, 8 bases remained unmatched.

This clone was detected only a few times. The chain is built from TRBV9 and TRBJ2-5; 9 bases agree with TRBD1. Germline V gene sequence: CDR1 SGDLS, CDR2 YYNGEE. CDR3 size: 16 residues. Trimming cost V 3 bases and J 5 bases; bases outside gene matches: 11. The CDR3 region has the DNA TGTGCCAGCAGCGCGCCACCGGGACAGGGTGGTGAGACCCAGTACTTC. Protein: CASSAPPGQGGETQYF.

The rearrangement links TRBV27 to TRBJ2-7; weak D call: TRBD1 (6 bases). Germline CDR1 is MNHEY and CDR2 is SMNVEV (reference sequence). The ends were cut back, 3 bases at V and 2 bases at J, with 11 bases in the middle. The CDR3 runs to 14 residues. The CDR3 nucleotides are TGTGCCAGCAGTTTTTACAGGGACACCTACGAGCAGTACTTC. It is translated as CASSFYRDTYEQYF.

This clone was recorded only once. V usage is TRBV27 and J usage is TRBJ1-1; D is possibly TRBD1 (5 bases). Germline V CDR1 and CDR2: MNHEY, SMNVEV (reference sequence). The CDR3 has 16 residues. With 5 bases removed from V and 3 bases from J, the gap between germline ends came to 19 bases. The CDR3 DNA is TGTGCCAGCAGTCTAATAGGGCCAGTAGGGGACACTGAAGCTTTCTTT. This gives the protein CASSLIGPVGDTEAFF.